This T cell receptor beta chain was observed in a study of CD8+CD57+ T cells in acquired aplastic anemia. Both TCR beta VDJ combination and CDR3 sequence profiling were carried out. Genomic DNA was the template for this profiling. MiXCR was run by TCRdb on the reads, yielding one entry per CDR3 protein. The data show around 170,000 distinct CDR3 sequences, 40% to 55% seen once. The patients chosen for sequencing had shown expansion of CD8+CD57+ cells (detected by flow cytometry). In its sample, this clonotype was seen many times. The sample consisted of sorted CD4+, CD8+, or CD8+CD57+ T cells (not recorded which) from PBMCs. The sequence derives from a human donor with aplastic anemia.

CDR3 sequence (DNA): TGTGCCAGCAGCGTAGATGGGACTAGCGGGTCCACCGGGGAGCTGTTTTTT. Encoded protein: CASSVDGTSGSTGELFF. The rearrangement links TRBV9 to TRBJ2-2; 12 bases fit TRBD2. CDR1 and CDR2 (germline): SGDLS, YYNGEE. This CDR3 region has 17 residues. Germline trimming cut 0 bases from V and 4 bases from J; bases unmatched to any gene: 4.